Listed here is a single T cell receptor beta chain. This sample is part of a study of control samples from healthy donors and cancer patients. Sequencing used immunoSEQ multiplex PCR; TCRdb keeps in-frame clones, though not all of them. The repertoire has 75,000 to 90,000 clones, 89% of them found once; the top ten carry roughly 6.9%. The CDR3 runs 13 residues. This TCR was recovered from a man aged 50 to 59 in good health. The sequenced sample was blood. The rearrangement joins TRBV12-2 to TRBJ1-2. TRBV12-2 is a pseudogene locus. CDR3 residues: CASPGDLNYGYTF. For the CDR3, the DNA is TGTGCAAGTCCCGGGGACCTTAACTATGGCTACACCTTC.